The next 11 T cell receptor beta chains were all read from a single sample in a study of cytomegalovirus exposure and HLA in healthy donors. With 60 Vbeta and 13 Jbeta primers, the PCR was carried out. Clones were read by immunoSEQ multiplex PCR, and TCRdb kept only the in-frame ones, dropping some. Among 100,000 to 120,000 clones listed, approximately 79% were seen once. The material sequenced was PBMCs. Every receptor here comes from a man in his thirties or forties in good health and CMV-seropositive.

The chain carries TRBV6-1 and TRBJ1-1; 7 bases match TRBD1. The CDR3 consists of 19 residues. The V and J ends lost 1 base and 1 base, in that order; junction bases with no gene match: 15. Germline-derived CDR1 and CDR2 are MNHNS and SASEGT. CDR3 nucleotide sequence: TGTGCCAGCAGTGAAGAGAGAGGGGGCTTAATTGGTTCGAACACTGAAGCTTTCTTT. The encoded protein is CASSEERGGLIGSNTEAFF.

This clone was detected only a few times. V and J are TRBV12-5 and TRBJ1-1; D ambiguous. The V end lost 4 bases, the J end lost 5 bases, and 14 bases lay between the germline ends. The CDR3 is 14 residues long. CDR1 is LGHNT, CDR2 FRNRAP, per germline. The CDR3 DNA is TGTGCTAGTGGTTCCACCGTAGAAAGTACTGAAGCTTTCTTT. It encodes CASGSTVESTEAFF. The full variable domain, with the rest looked up from reference TRBV12-5 and TRBJ1-1, is DARVTQTPRHKVTEMGQEVTMRCQPILGHNTVFWYRQTMMQGLELLAYFRNRAPLDDSGMPKDRFSAEMPDATLATLKIQPSEPRDSAVYFCASGSTVESTEAFFGQGTRLTVV.

The chain combines TRBV7-9 with TRBJ2-1, with 10 bases that match TRBD2. The CDR3 is made up of 16 amino acids. V gave up 6 bases and J gave up 3 bases; unmatched junction bases: 8. CDR1 is SEHNR and CDR2 is FQNEAQ in the germline V gene (reference sequence). As DNA, the CDR3 is TGTGCCAGCAGGGGAGTAGCGGGGGGTGTCTACAATGAGCAGTTCTTC. Translation: CASRGVAGGVYNEQFF. The entire variable domain, with the rest obtained from reference TRBV7-9 and TRBJ2-1, is as follows: DTGVSQNPRHKITKRGQNVTFRCDPISEHNRLYWYRQTLGQGPEFLTYFQNEAQLEKSRLLSDRFSAERPKGSFSTLEIQRTEQGDSAMYLCASRGVAGGVYNEQFFGPGTRLTVL.

The chain combines TRBV11-3 with TRBJ2-3; D possibly corresponds to TRBD2 (6 bases). CDR1 and CDR2 from the germline V gene are SGHNT and YENEEA. This CDR3 is built from 15 residues. The V gene lost 3 bases and the J gene lost 7 bases, with 17 bases spanning the gap. This chain's CDR3 is CASSFLGGFRHTQYF. CDR3 in DNA: TGTGCCAGCAGCTTCCTCGGAGGGTTTCGACATACGCAGTATTTT. The full variable domain, in which reference TRBV11-3 and TRBJ2-3 provide the parts outside the CDR3, is EAGVVQSPRYKIIEKKQPVAFWCNPISGHNTLYWYLQNLGQGPELLIRYENEEAVDDSQLPKDRFSAERLKGVDSTLKIQPAELGDSAVYLCASSFLGGFRHTQYFGPGTRLTVL.

The rearrangement uses TRBV14 and TRBJ1-1, with D unclear. V lost 1 base, J lost 11 bases, and 17 bases lay in between. Looked up from germline, CDR1 is SGHDN and CDR2 is FVKESK. The CDR3 spans 14 residues. The CDR3 here is CASSQAGREGWAFF. The CDR3 coding sequence is TGTGCCAGCAGCCAAGCGGGGAGGGAGGGATGGGCTTTCTTT. Using reference TRBV14 and TRBJ1-1 for the parts outside the CDR3, the full variable domain is EAGVTQFPSHSVIEKGQTVTLRCDPISGHDNLYWYRRVMGKEIKFLLHFVKESKQDESGMPNNRFLAERTGGTYSTLKVQPAELEDSGVYFCASSQAGREGWAFFGQGTRLTVV.

This chain connects TRBV25-1 to TRBJ2-7; TRBD2 matches 7 bases. After removal of 5 bases from V and 6 bases from J, the junction contained 4 bases not matched to a gene. The CDR3 is made up of 12 amino acids. Germline CDR1 is MGHDK and CDR2 is SYGVNS. The CDR3 coding sequence is TGTGCCAGCAGTATAGCGGGCCTCGAGCAGTACTTC. Amino acids: CASSIAGLEQYF.

The chain uses TRBV5-6 and TRBJ2-5; maybe TRBD1 (5 bases). V was cut by 2 bases and J by 4 bases, with 12 bases left in between. Per the germline V gene, CDR1 is SGHDT and CDR2 is YYEEEE. CDR3 length equals 14 residues. The CDR3 DNA reads as TGTGCCAGCAGCTTCAGTCCAGGGCCAGAGACCCAGTACTTC. Encoded protein: CASSFSPGPETQYF.

This chain uses TRBV7-8 with TRBJ1-5; D possibly corresponds to TRBD1 (6 bases). The CDR3 totals 15 residues. Trimming cost V 5 bases and J 4 bases, with 15 bases left between them. Germline values: CDR1 SGHVS, CDR2 FQNEAQ. Here the CDR3 reads CASSPLRGGNQPQHF. In DNA, the CDR3 is TGTGCCAGCAGCCCTCTGAGAGGGGGTAATCAGCCCCAGCATTTT. Complete variable domain (other parts from reference TRBV7-8 and TRBJ1-5): GAGVSQSPRYKVAKRGQDVALRCDPISGHVSLFWYQQALGQGPEFLTYFQNEAQLDKSGLPSDRFFAERPEGSVSTLKIQRTQQEDSAVYLCASSPLRGGNQPQHFGDGTRLSIL.

V usage is TRBV27 and J usage is TRBJ2-1; no clear D. CDR3 size: 13 residues. V was cut by 3 bases and J by 9 bases, with 12 bases left in between. Germline values: CDR1 MNHEY, CDR2 SMNVEV (reference sequence). The CDR3 DNA sequence: TGTGCCAGCAGTTTTAAGGTCAGAGGTGAGCAGTTCTTC. Translation gives CASSFKVRGEQFF.

V and J are TRBV11-2 and TRBJ2-3; 9 nucleotides match TRBD2. CDR1 is SGHAT, CDR2 FQNNGV, per germline. The junction had 7 bases not matched to a gene; V was cut back by 4 bases and J by 2 bases. This CDR3 contains 16 residues. Here the CDR3 reads CASSSAGTSITDTQYF. Written as DNA, the CDR3 is TGTGCCAGCAGCTCCGCCGGGACTAGCATCACAGATACGCAGTATTTT.

V gene TRBV19 combines with J gene TRBJ2-3, with TRBD1 matching over 9 bases. Trimming removed 6 bases from V and 4 bases from J; junction bases left unmatched: 5. This CDR3 has 14 amino acids. Germline CDR1 and CDR2: LNHDA and SQIVND (reference sequence). CDR3 DNA sequence: TGTGCCAGTAGAAGACAGGGGGTATCAGATACGCAGTATTTT. Residues: CASRRQGVSDTQYF. The complete variable domain, with remaining parts taken from reference TRBV19 and TRBJ2-3, reads DGGITQSPKYLFRKEGQNVTLSCEQNLNHDAMYWYRQDPGQGLRLIYYSQIVNDFQKGDIAEGYSVSREKKESFPLTVTSAQKNPTAFYLCASRRQGVSDTQYFGPGTRLTVL.